The entry that follows covers one T cell receptor (beta chain) sequence. As yet, its antigen is unknown. Use of 60 Vbeta and 13 Jbeta primers characterized the PCR. Produced via immunoSEQ multiplex PCR; TCRdb's table is partial and in-frame only. The table counts approximately 110,000 clones; 2% to 2.5% lies in the top ten. Germline V gene lookup returns CDR1 MNHNY and CDR2 SVGAGI (reference sequence). The CDR3 covers 11 residues. The sample originates from a study of cytomegalovirus exposure and HLA in healthy donors. Findings and limits, study-wide: In presence/absence analyses, roughly uniform sequencing depth across donors was assumed. A later look showed TCR association rates differing by HLA locus, highest for DRB1 and lowest for HLA-C.

The chain couples TRBV6-6 to TRBJ2-5; D perhaps matches TRBD2 (6 bases). Matching the DNA end better, TRBJ2-7 makes the J call doubtful. The clonotype comes from a man aged 35 to 55 in good health and CMV-seronegative. The sequencing input was PBMCs. The CDR3 here is CASSGEAEQYF. In DNA, the CDR3 is TGTGCCAGCAGTGGGGAGGCCGAGCAGTACTTC.